This passage covers 4 T cell receptor beta chains from one sample sequenced in a study of regulatory T cells in long-lasting Graves disease. Libraries of TCR beta came from iRepertoire HTBI primers plus Arm-PCR of CDR3 regions. TCRdb analysed the multiplex PCR reads with MiXCR anew, one entry per CDR3 protein. Of 530,000 or so distinct CDR3 sequences in the sample, around an eighth were seen once. Documented time point: newly diagnosed GD, antithyroid drugs for less than 3 months. TCR sequences were obtained from RNA taken from PBMCs. This sample also belongs to another study, concerning T cells in Graves' hyperthyroidism and ophthalmopathy.

The sequenced sample was peripheral blood mononuclear cells (PBMCs), obtained at new diagnosis, from a patient treated with antithyroid drugs. These receptors originate from a man between 25 and 39 years old with Graves disease.

This clonotype came up many times. V and J are TRBV5-5 and TRBJ2-3; possible D gene TRBD1, 5 bases. The J call may be faulty, since TRBJ2-7 better matches the DNA end. CDR1 is SGHKS, CDR2 YYEKEE, per germline (reference sequence). The CDR3 totals 11 residues. The CDR3 DNA reads as TGTGCCAGCAGCTTGAGGGGTGGACAGTACTTC. Residues: CASSLRGGQYF.

This clonotype was seen ten or more times. The chain joins TRBV27 to TRBJ2-1; D is unclear. The CDR3 has 13 residues. CDR1 MNHEY and CDR2 SMNVEV come from the germline V gene (reference sequence). V dropped 0 bases and J dropped 9 bases, with 9 bases sitting between them. The CDR3 DNA sequence: TGTGCCAGCAGTTTATCCCCCAGCAGTGAGCAGTTCTTC. Protein: CASSLSPSSEQFF.

V gene TRBV29-1 combines with J gene TRBJ1-2; unclear D gene. CDR1 is SQVTM, CDR2 ANQGSEA, per germline. This CDR3 region has 13 residues. Trimming took off 1 base at V and 2 bases at J, with 8 bases between the two ends. CDR3 protein: CSVEVGRNYGYTF. The CDR3 nucleotides read TGCAGCGTTGAAGTAGGCAGAAACTATGGCTACACCTTC.

This clonotype was observed at least ten times. This chain uses TRBV12-3 or TRBV12-4 with TRBJ1-2; D is undetermined. The CDR3 contains 13 residues. V was clipped by 3 bases and J by 9 bases, with 14 bases between them. The CDR3 is CASSLAVSPSYTF. The CDR3 bases are TGTGCCAGCAGTTTGGCAGTATCCCCCAGCTACACCTTC.